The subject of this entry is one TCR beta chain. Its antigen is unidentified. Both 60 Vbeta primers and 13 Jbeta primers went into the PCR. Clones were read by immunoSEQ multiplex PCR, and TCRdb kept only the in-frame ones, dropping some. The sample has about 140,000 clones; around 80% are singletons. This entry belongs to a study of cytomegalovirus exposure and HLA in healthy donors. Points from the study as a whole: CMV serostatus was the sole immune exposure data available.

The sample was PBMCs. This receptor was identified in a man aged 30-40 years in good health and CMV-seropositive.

CDR3 sequence (DNA): TGTGCCAGCAGCCTCTTAACAGCGGTGGGGGGCTACACCTTC. This encodes CASSLLTAVGGYTF. The gene calls are TRBV13 and TRBJ1-2; D gene uncertain. V dropped 5 bases and J dropped 8 bases, with 18 bases sitting between them. Looked up from germline, CDR1 is PRHDT and CDR2 is FYEKMQ (reference sequence). There are 14 residues in the CDR3. Filled out from reference TRBV13 and TRBJ1-2, the complete variable domain reads AAGVIQSPRHLIKEKRETATLKCYPIPRHDTVYWYQQGPGQDPQFLISFYEKMQSDKGSIPDRFSAQQFSDYHSELNMSSLELGDSALYFCASSLLTAVGGYTFGSGTRLTVV.